This T cell receptor beta chain was identified during a study of blood T cell repertoires in COVID-19. Using immunoSEQ multiplex PCR, the repertoire was profiled, and TCRdb retains in-frame clones only, with some absent. The sample contains roughly 220,000 clones, around 86% of which appear only once. Germline CDR1 SGHTA, CDR2 FQGNSA. The CDR3 consists of 14 residues. V lost 5 bases and J lost 2, with 10 bases in between. The chain employs TRBV7-2 and TRBJ1-3; the D is unclear. Sequencing was performed on peripheral blood. This clonotype was sampled from a woman older than 75 with COVID-19, enrolled during active disease. The CDR3 region has the DNA TGTGCCAGCAGCCCCGTAGTAACTGGAAACACCATATATTTT. Its protein is CASSPVVTGNTIYF.